Sequencing of this T cell receptor (beta chain) was carried out in a study of CD8+ T cells in alopecia areata. Study as a whole: Treated individuals took tofacitinib by mouth, 5 to 10 mg twice daily. After 6 to 18 months of tofacitinib, follow-up continued 6 months off drug.

Reverse transcribed after extraction, RNA yielded cDNA as the sequencing template. Sequencing used immunoSEQ multiplex PCR; TCRdb keeps in-frame clones, though not all of them. The sample lists about 40,000 clones, over 85% seen once, with approximately 19% in the top ten. Notes on this clone: Its matching antigen is unknown.

The length of the CDR3 is 15 residues. CDR1 MNHNY and CDR2 SVGAGI come from the germline V gene (reference sequence). Trimming stripped 5 bases from V and 4 bases from J, with 16 bases between. Notes on the study in general: Clonality in the scalp and expanded CD8+ clones ranked among the top 100 were significantly decreased by tofacitinib. A great number of expanded lesional clones endured in scalp and blood during tofacitinib.

Treatment reported: oral pan-JAK inhibitor, 5-10 mg twice daily. V and J are TRBV6-6 and TRBJ2-3, with D perhaps TRBD2 (5 bases). The material sequenced was CD8+ T cells sorted from blood, taken at week 24, from a patient treated with tofacitinib. The sequence was obtained from a human donor with alopecia areata. In nucleotides, the CDR3 is TGTGCCAGCAGTCCGAGAACTAGTTTTCCAGATACGCAGTATTTT. Its protein product is CASSPRTSFPDTQYF.